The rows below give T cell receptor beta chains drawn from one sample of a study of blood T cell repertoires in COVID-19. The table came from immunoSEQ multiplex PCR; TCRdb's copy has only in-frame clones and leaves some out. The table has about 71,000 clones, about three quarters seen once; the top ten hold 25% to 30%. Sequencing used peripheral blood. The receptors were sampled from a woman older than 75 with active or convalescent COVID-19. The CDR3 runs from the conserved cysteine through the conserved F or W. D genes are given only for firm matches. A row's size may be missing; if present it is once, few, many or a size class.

TGTGCCAGCAGCAAAATGAGCGGGGACAATGAGCAGTTCTTC,CASSKMSGDNEQFF,TRBJ2-1,NA,NA,TRBV21-1
TGTGCCAGCAGTGAACTATCCTGGACAGGGCGCCAAGAGACCCAGTACTTC,CASSELSWTGRQETQYF,TRBJ2-5,TRBD1,NA,TRBV6-1
TGTGCCAGCAGCTTGTACAGGGACAACTATGGCTACACCTTC,CASSLYRDNYGYTF,TRBJ1-2,NA,NA,TRBV5-6
TGTGCCAGCAGTAATCCGGTGGGGCTAGCGGGGAATCGCAGGTATACGCAGTATTTT,CASSNPVGLAGNRRYTQYF,TRBJ2-3,TRBD2,once,TRBV6-2/TRBV6-3
TGCGCCAGCAGCCCGACCACTAGCGGGGCAACCACAGATACGCAGTATTTT,CASSPTTSGATTDTQYF,TRBJ2-3,TRBD2,few,TRBV4-3
TGTGCCAGCAGCCCGGGGGGCACAGATACGCAGTATTTT,CASSPGGTDTQYF,TRBJ2-3,NA,NA,TRBV6-5
TGCGCCAGCAGCAATGGAGGACAGCTGGCGGACACCATATATTTT,CASSNGGQLADTIYF,TRBJ1-3,NA,NA,TRBV5-1
TGTGCCAGCAGCTCCTCCCGCCCGGGACTAGCGGGGGGAAGCACAGATACGCAGTATTTT,CASSSSRPGLAGGSTDTQYF,TRBJ2-3,TRBD2,NA,TRBV9
TGTGCCAGCATGAAAGGGGGGAACACCGGGGAGCTGTTTTTT,CASMKGGNTGELFF,TRBJ2-2,NA,NA,TRBV6-5
TGCGCCAGCAGCCATGGACAGTCTGGGGCCAACGTCCTGACTTTC,CASSHGQSGANVLTF,TRBJ2-6,NA,NA,TRBV4-3
TGTGCCAGCAGTTTCATGGGACAGGGGTACAATGAGCAGTTCTTC,CASSFMGQGYNEQFF,TRBJ2-1,TRBD1,NA,TRBV28
TGTGCCAGCAGCCAAGATTGGGACAGATCCTACGAGCAGTACTTC,CASSQDWDRSYEQYF,TRBJ2-7,TRBD1,NA,TRBV14